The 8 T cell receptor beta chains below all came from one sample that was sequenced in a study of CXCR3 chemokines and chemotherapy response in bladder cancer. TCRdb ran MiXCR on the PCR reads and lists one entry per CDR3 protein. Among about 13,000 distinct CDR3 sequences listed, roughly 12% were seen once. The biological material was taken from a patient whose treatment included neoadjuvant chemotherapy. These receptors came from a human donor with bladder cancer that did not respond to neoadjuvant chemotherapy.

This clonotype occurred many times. The CDR3 spells CASSPTGGRETQYF. The CDR3 DNA is TGTGCCAGCAGTCCCACAGGGGGCCGAGAGACCCAGTACTTC. V usage is TRBV6-1 and J usage is TRBJ2-5; TRBD1 aligns across 9 bases. The CDR3 spans 14 residues. Germline CDR1 reads MNHNS; CDR2 reads SASEGT. Unmatched junction bases numbered 5, after V lost 5 bases and J lost 4 bases.

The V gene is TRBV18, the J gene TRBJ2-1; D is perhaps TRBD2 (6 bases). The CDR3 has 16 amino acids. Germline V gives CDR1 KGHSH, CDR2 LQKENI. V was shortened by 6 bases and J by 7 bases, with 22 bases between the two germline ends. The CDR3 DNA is TGTGCCAGCTCGCCCCGGGAGCAGGGTTTGGGGAATGAGCAGTTCTTC. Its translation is CASSPREQGLGNEQFF.

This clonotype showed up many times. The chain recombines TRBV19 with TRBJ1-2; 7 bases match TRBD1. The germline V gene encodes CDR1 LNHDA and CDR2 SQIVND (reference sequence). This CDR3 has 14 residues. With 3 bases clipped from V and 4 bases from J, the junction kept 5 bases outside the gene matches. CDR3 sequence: CASSILQGFYGYTF. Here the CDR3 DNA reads TGTGCCAGTAGTATTCTACAGGGGTTCTATGGCTACACCTTC.

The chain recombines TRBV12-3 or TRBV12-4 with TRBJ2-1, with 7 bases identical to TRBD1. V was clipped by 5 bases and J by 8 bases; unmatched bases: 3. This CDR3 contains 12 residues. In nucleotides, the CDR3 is TGTGCCAGCAGTGCAGGGGGTCATGAGCAGTTCTTC. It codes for CASSAGGHEQFF.

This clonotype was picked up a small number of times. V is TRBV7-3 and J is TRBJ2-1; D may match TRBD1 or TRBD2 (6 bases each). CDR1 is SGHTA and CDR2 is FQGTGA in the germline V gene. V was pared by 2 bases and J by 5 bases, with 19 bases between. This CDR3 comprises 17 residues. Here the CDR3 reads CASSLASWGAGNNEQFF. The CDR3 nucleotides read TGTGCCAGCAGCTTAGCCTCCTGGGGGGCGGGGAACAATGAGCAGTTCTTC.

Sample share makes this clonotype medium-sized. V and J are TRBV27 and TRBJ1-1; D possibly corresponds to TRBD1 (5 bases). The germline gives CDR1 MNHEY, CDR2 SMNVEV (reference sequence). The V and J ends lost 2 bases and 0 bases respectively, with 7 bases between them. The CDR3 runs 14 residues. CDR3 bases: TGTGCCAGCAGTTTAGGGGGTCTGAACACTGAAGCTTTCTTT. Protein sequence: CASSLGGLNTEAFF.

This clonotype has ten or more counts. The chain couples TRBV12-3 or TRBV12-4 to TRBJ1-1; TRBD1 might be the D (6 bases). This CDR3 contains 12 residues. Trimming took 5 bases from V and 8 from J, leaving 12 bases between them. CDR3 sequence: CASSLQGREAFF. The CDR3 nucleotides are TGTGCCAGCAGTCTTCAGGGGAGAGAAGCTTTCTTT.

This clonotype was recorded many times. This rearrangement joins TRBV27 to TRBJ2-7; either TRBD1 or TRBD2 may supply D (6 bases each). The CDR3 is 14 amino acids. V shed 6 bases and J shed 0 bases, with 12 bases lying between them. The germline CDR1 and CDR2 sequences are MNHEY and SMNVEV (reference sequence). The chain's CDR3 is CASRRGDGSYEQYF. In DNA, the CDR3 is TGTGCCAGCAGAAGGGGGGACGGCTCCTACGAGCAGTACTTC.